The 15 T cell receptor beta chains below were found in one sample sequenced in a study of cytomegalovirus exposure and HLA in healthy donors. The study ran its PCR with 60 Vbeta and 13 Jbeta primers. Assay used: immunoSEQ multiplex PCR; TCRdb lists only in-frame clones, some missing. This table has about 210,000 clones, around four fifths appearing once. Sequencing was done on a sample of PBMCs. These receptors all stem from a woman aged 45-65 years in good health and CMV-seropositive.

The genes are TRBV6-5 and TRBJ1-4; D is possibly TRBD1 (5 bases). Deletions cut 5 bases from V and 8 bases from J, with 15 bases between. CDR3 length: 14 amino acids. Germline V CDR1 and CDR2: MNHEY, SVGAGI. For the CDR3, the DNA is TGTGCCAGCAGTCTGACCGGGGGAGTCGAAAAACTGTTTTTT. Protein: CASSLTGGVEKLFF.

The chain employs TRBV18 and TRBJ2-7; D uncertain. Germline assignment: CDR1 KGHSH and CDR2 LQKENI. V lost 6 bases and J 0 bases, leaving 15 bases between the germline ends. The CDR3 has 15 amino acids. The CDR3 reads CASSHTSRSSYEQYF. The CDR3 nucleotides are TGTGCCAGCTCCCATACCAGTAGGAGCTCCTACGAGCAGTACTTC.

The rearrangement uses TRBV19 and TRBJ1-6; 10 positions agree with TRBD1. The length of the CDR3 is 16 residues. Germline values: CDR1 LNHDA, CDR2 SQIVND (reference sequence). The J segment lost 6 bases and the V segment lost 6 bases, leaving 8 bases of the junction unmatched. In DNA, the CDR3 is TGTGCCAGTAGCCCAAATGACAGGGGGCTTAATTCACCCCTCCACTTT. Its protein is CASSPNDRGLNSPLHF.

V gene TRBV10-3 combines with J gene TRBJ1-1, with D hard to call. Trimming stripped 4 bases from V and 1 base from J, with 7 bases between. Germline CDR1 is ENHRY and CDR2 is SYGVKD. This CDR3 spans 13 amino acids. The CDR3 region has the DNA TGTGCCATCAGTGCTAACAGGAACACTGAAGCTTTCTTT. This sequence encodes CAISANRNTEAFF.

V gene TRBV11-3 combines with J gene TRBJ2-4; D might be TRBD1 (6 bases). V lost 3 bases to trimming and J lost 6 bases, with 9 bases between them. Germline V gene data show CDR1 as SGHNT and CDR2 as YENEEA. The CDR3 loop spans 13 amino acids. Here the CDR3 reads CASSLGARNIQYF. The CDR3 DNA reads as TGTGCCAGCAGCTTGGGGGCACGAAACATTCAGTACTTC.

The CDR3 reads CASSQAPNYGYTF. The CDR3 nucleotides are TGTGCCAGCAGCCAGGCCCCTAACTATGGCTACACCTTC. The V call is TRBV7-9, the J call TRBJ1-2; the D is unclear. V was pared by 5 bases and J by 0 bases, with 7 bases between. The CDR3 runs 13 residues. Germline lookup yields CDR1 SEHNR and CDR2 FQNEAQ (reference sequence).

The chain combines TRBV7-9 with TRBJ2-7; D gene ambiguous. Between the trimmed V and J ends, which lost 0 bases and 3 bases, there was a span of 12 bases. CDR1 and CDR2 from the germline V gene are SEHNR and FQNEAQ (reference sequence). This CDR3 has 15 residues. In DNA form, the CDR3 reads TGTGCCAGCAGCTTAGCAGGCCGGGTTTTCTACGAGCAGTACTTC. Its translation: CASSLAGRVFYEQYF. Full variable domain (outside the CDR3, taken from reference TRBV7-9 and TRBJ2-7): DTGVSQNPRHKITKRGQNVTFRCDPISEHNRLYWYRQTLGQGPEFLTYFQNEAQLEKSRLLSDRFSAERPKGSFSTLEIQRTEQGDSAMYLCASSLAGRVFYEQYFGPGTRLTVT.

The V and J genes are TRBV19 and TRBJ1-4; 11 bases are a match to TRBD1. The CDR3 extends over 15 amino acids. The germline V gene has CDR1 LNHDA and CDR2 SQIVND (reference sequence). Germline trimming cut 6 bases from V and 8 bases from J; bases unmatched to any gene: 8. As DNA, the CDR3 is TGTGCCAGTAGCCGGACAGGGGGCGTCCAAGAAAAACTGTTTTTT. This gives the protein CASSRTGGVQEKLFF.

DNA of the CDR3: TGTGCCAGCAGCTACCCAGGGGGGTCGGGCTACACCTTC. As protein: CASSYPGGSGYTF. This chain connects TRBV5-6 to TRBJ1-2, with 7 bases identical to TRBD1. With V trimmed by 3 bases and J by 8 bases, 7 bases remained unmatched. From germline, CDR1 is SGHDT and CDR2 YYEEEE. The CDR3 has 13 residues.

V gene TRBV5-1 combines with J gene TRBJ2-5, with TRBD2 matching over 10 bases. The CDR3 is made up of 15 amino acids. The germline V gene encodes CDR1 SGHRS and CDR2 YFSETQ. Germline trimming cut 3 bases from V and 5 bases from J; bases unmatched to any gene: 7. CDR3 sequence (DNA): TGCGCCAGCAGCTGGGGGACTAGCGTCTGGGAGACCCAGTACTTC. As protein: CASSWGTSVWETQYF. Together with reference TRBV5-1 and TRBJ2-5, the CDR3 gives the full variable domain: KAGVTQTPRYLIKTRGQQVTLSCSPISGHRSVSWYQQTPGQGLQFLFEYFSETQRNKGNFPGRFSGRQFSNSRSEMNVSTLELGDSALYLCASSWGTSVWETQYFGPGTRLLVL.

V gene TRBV9 combines with J gene TRBJ2-5, with TRBD2 matching over 9 bases. The CDR3 runs 13 residues. The V and J ends lost 4 bases and 5 bases, in that order; junction bases with no gene match: 3. Germline V lookup: CDR1 SGDLS, CDR2 YYNGEE. As DNA, the CDR3 is TGTGCCAGCAGCCAAGGACTAGCGGAGACCCAGTACTTC. It specifies CASSQGLAETQYF.

The chain links TRBV11-2 to TRBJ2-3, with 8 bases identical to TRBD2. CDR1 and CDR2 (germline): SGHAT, FQNNGV. The CDR3 length is 18 residues. Trimming at V came to 5 bases and at J to 2 bases, leaving 15 bases not matched to a gene. CDR3 nucleotide sequence: TGTGCCAGCAGCCTAACTGGGCTTCGGGGGGGGCACACAGATACGCAGTATTTT. Residues: CASSLTGLRGGHTDTQYF.

This chain links TRBV6-1 with TRBJ1-3, with a weak D call TRBD1 (5 bases). V was trimmed by 8 bases and J by 3 bases, leaving 11 bases between them. From germline, CDR1 is MNHNS and CDR2 SASEGT. The CDR3 length is 13 residues. CDR3 protein: CASSVGGGNTIYF. CDR3 sequence (DNA): TGTGCCAGCTCGGTGGGGGGTGGAAACACCATATATTTT.

V is TRBV28 and J is TRBJ2-7, with D tentatively TRBD1 (5 bases). Germline CDR1 reads MDHEN; CDR2 reads SYDVKM. Deletions cut 7 bases from V and 5 bases from J, with 15 bases between. This CDR3 comprises 13 residues. CDR3 amino acids: CASTDQGFDEQYF. In nucleotides, the CDR3 is TGTGCCAGCACCGACCAGGGTTTCGACGAGCAGTACTTC.

This chain joins TRBV9 and TRBJ1-3; no clear D. The ends were cut back, 0 bases at V and 0 bases at J, with 13 bases in the middle. The CDR3 covers 17 residues. CDR1 and CDR2 (germline): SGDLS, YYNGEE. The CDR3 bases are TGTGCCAGCAGCGTAGGGCCCGGGGAGAGCTCTGGAAACACCATATATTTT. Protein: CASSVGPGESSGNTIYF.